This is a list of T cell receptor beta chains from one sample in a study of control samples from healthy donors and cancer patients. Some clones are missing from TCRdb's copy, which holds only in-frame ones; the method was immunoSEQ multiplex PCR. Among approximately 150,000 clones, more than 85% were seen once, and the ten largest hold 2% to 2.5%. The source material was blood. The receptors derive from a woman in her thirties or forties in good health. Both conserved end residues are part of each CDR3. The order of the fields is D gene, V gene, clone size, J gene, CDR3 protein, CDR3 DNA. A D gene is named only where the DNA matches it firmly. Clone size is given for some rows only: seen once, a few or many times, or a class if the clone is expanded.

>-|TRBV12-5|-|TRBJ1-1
CASGMGTTEAFF
TGTGCTAGTGGTATGGGGACCACTGAAGCTTTCTTT
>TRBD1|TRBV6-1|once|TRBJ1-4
CASSEAGAGGWKEKLFF
TGTGCCAGCAGTGAAGCTGGGGCAGGGGGCTGGAAAGAAAAACTGTTTTTT
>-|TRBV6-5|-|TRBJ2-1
CASSYWQGISFNEQFF
TGTGCCAGCAGTTACTGGCAGGGGATTAGTTTCAATGAGCAGTTCTTC
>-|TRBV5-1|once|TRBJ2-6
CASSPFGIREWASGANVLTF
TGCGCCAGCAGCCCCTTCGGGATAAGGGAATGGGCCTCTGGGGCCAACGTCCTGACTTTC
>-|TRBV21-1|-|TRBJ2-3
CASSKESPSGDSDTQYF
TGTGCCAGCAGCAAAGAGTCGCCTAGCGGGGACTCAGATACGCAGTATTTT
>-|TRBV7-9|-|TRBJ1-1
CASSTQVNTEAFF
TGTGCCAGCAGCACGCAGGTGAACACTGAAGCTTTCTTT
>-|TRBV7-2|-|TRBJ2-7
CAAERVSSYEQYF
TGTGCCGCAGAGCGGGTCAGCTCCTACGAGCAGTACTTC
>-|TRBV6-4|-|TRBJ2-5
CASSDPTCCQYF
TGTGCCAGCAGTGACCCGACCTGTTGCCAGTACTTC
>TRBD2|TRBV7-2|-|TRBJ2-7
CASSGLAGLGEQYF
TGTGCCAGCAGCGGACTAGCGGGGTTAGGGGAGCAGTACTTC
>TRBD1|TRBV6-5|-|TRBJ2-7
CASKLTGQHEQYF
TGTGCCAGCAAGCTGACAGGGCAACACGAGCAGTACTTC
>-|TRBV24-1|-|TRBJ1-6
CATSGLIGGRNSPLHF
TGTGCCACCAGTGGCCTGATTGGGGGGAGAAATTCACCCCTCCACTTT
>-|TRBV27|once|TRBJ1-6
CASSLEHPDSPLHF
TGTGCCAGCAGTTTGGAACACCCGGATTCACCCCTCCACTTT
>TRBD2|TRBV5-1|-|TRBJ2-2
CASSLRAGDTGELFF
TGCGCCAGCAGCTTGAGAGCGGGGGACACCGGGGAGCTGTTTTTT
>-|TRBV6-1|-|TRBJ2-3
CASSEALGRGDSRADTQYF
TGTGCCAGCAGTGAAGCGCTTGGTAGAGGGGACTCTCGGGCAGATACGCAGTATTTT
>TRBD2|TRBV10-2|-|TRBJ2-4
CASRRGTPGLGDIQYF
TGCGCCAGCAGGAGGGGTACACCGGGACTAGGGGACATTCAGTACTTC
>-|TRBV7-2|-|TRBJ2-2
CASSLGLNTGELFF
TGTGCCAGCAGCTTGGGGTTGAACACCGGGGAGCTGTTTTTT
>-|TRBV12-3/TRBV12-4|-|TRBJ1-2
CASSLDYRFGYTF
TGTGCCAGCAGTCTCGATTACCGGTTTGGCTACACCTTC
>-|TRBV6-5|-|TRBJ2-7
CATRTGSYEQYF
TGTGCCACCCGGACGGGTTCCTACGAGCAGTACTTC
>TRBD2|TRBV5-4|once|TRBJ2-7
CASSPGGASYEQYF
TGTGCCAGCAGCCCCGGGGGGGCCTCCTACGAGCAGTACTTC
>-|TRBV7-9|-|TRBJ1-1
CASSSTMNTEAFF
TGTGCCAGCAGCTCGACAATGAACACTGAAGCTTTCTTT
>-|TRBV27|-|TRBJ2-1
CASSLYERQSTYNEQFF
TGTGCCAGCAGTTTATACGAGCGTCAGAGTACCTACAATGAGCAGTTCTTC
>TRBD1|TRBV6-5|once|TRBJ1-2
CASSYSRSGGGDGYTF
TGTGCCAGCAGTTACTCGCGTTCAGGGGGCGGTGATGGCTACACCTTC
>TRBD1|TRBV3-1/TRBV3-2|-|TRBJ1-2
CASTETGVDGYTF
TGTGCCAGCACCGAGACAGGGGTGGATGGCTACACCTTC
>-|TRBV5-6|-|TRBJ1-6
CASSLSGSNSPLHF
TGTGCCAGCAGCTTGTCAGGGTCGAATTCACCCCTCCACTTT
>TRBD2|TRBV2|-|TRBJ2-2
CARSSGGHTGELFF
TGTGCCAGGTCTAGCGGGGGACACACCGGGGAGCTGTTTTTT
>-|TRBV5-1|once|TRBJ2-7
CASSSLPSYEQYF
TGCGCCAGCAGCAGCCTCCCCTCCTACGAGCAGTACTTC
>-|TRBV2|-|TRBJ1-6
CARQKQGPNSPLHF
TGTGCCAGGCAGAAACAGGGTCCAAATTCACCCCTCCACTTT
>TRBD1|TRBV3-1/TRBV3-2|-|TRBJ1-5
CASSQNRGEPQHF
TGTGCCAGCAGCCAAAACAGGGGTGAGCCCCAGCATTTT
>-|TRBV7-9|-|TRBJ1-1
CASSRSGGDTEAFF
TGTGCCAGCAGCCGATCCGGGGGAGACACTGAAGCTTTCTTT
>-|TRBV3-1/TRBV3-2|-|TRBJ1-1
CASSQGFRKNTEAFF
TGTGCCAGCAGCCAAGGCTTCAGAAAGAACACTGAAGCTTTCTTT
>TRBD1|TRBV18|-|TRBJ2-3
CASSPGQATSTDTQYF
TGTGCCAGCTCACCGGGACAGGCGACTAGCACAGATACGCAGTATTTT
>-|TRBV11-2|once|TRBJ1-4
CASSSPGEGYEKLFF
TGTGCCAGCAGCTCCCCGGGAGAAGGATATGAAAAACTGTTTTTT
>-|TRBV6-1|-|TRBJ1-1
CASSEMKGRNTEAFF
TGTGCCAGCAGTGAAATGAAGGGGAGGAACACTGAAGCTTTCTTT
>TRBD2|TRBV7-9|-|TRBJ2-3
CASSPPPGLVSADTQYF
TGTGCCAGCAGCCCCCCCCCGGGACTAGTTAGTGCAGATACGCAGTATTTT
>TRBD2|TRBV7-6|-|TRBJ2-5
CASSFSPEWGEGETQYF
TGTGCCAGCAGCTTTTCCCCGGAGTGGGGGGAGGGGGAGACCCAGTACTTC
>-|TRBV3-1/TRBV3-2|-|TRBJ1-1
CASSLDPGPLGAFF
TGTGCCAGCAGCCTCGACCCGGGACCCCTGGGTGCTTTCTTT
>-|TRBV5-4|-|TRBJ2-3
CASSLTTDTQYF
TGTGCCAGCAGCTTGACCACAGATACGCAGTATTTT
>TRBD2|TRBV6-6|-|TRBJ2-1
CASSRPGERGGVNEQFF
TGTGCCAGCAGTCGTCCCGGGGAGCGGGGGGGCGTAAATGAGCAGTTCTTC
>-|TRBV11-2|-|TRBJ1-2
CASSLLAFDGYTF
TGTGCCAGCAGCTTATTAGCCTTCGACGGCTACACCTTC
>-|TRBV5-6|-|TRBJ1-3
CASSLQGNTIYF
TGTGCCAGCAGCTTGCAGGGAAACACCATATATTTT
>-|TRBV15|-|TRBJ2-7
CATGRSRGEQYF
TGTGCCACGGGCCGATCTAGGGGTGAGCAGTACTTC
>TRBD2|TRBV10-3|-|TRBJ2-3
CAISLSGGALIADTQYF
TGTGCCATCAGTCTCTCCGGGGGGGCCCTCATCGCAGATACGCAGTATTTT
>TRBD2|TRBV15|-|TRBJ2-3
CATSSGGSTDTQYF
TGTGCCACCAGCTCGGGGGGAAGCACAGATACGCAGTATTTT
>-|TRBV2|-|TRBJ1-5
CASSITGPELAQHF
TGTGCCAGCAGTATCACGGGACCAGAGTTGGCCCAGCATTTT
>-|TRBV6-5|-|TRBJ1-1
CASSFYGGPTEAFF
TGTGCCAGCAGTTTTTACGGGGGGCCCACTGAAGCTTTCTTT